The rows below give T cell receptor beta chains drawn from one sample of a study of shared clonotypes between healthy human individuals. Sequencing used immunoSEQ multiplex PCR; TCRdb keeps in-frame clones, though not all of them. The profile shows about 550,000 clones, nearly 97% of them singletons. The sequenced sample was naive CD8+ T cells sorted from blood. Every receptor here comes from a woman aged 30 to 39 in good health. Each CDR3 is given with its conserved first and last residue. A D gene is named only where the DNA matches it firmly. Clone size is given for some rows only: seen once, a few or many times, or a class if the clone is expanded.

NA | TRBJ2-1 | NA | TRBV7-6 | CASSLKGEQFF | TGTGCCAGCAGCTTAAAGGGTGAGCAGTTCTTC
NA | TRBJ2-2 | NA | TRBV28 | CASSFSNTGELFF | TGTGCCAGCAGTTTTTCGAACACCGGGGAGCTGTTTTTT
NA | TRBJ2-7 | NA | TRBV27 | CASSLSFPGYEQYF | TGTGCCAGCAGTTTAAGTTTCCCCGGGTATGAGCAGTACTTC
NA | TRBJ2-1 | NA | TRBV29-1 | CSGFSGNYNEQFF | TGCAGCGGCTTTAGCGGAAATTACAATGAGCAGTTCTTC
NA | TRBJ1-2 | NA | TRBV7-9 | CASSPPRELGYTF | TGTGCCAGCAGCCCTCCTCGGGAGTTGGGCTACACCTTC
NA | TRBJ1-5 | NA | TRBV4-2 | CASSQDGEGWGNQPQHF | TGTGCCAGCAGCCAAGATGGTGAGGGCTGGGGCAATCAGCCCCAGCATTTT
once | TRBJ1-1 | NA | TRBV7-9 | CASSSGTAAFF | TGTGCCAGCAGCTCCGGGACGGCGGCTTTCTTT
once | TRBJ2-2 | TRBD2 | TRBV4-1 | CASSGTLAGANTGELFF | TGCGCCAGCAGCGGAACACTAGCGGGTGCGAACACCGGGGAGCTGTTTTTT
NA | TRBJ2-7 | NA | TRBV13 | CASSPPGSYEQYF | TGTGCCAGCAGCCCCCCCGGCAGCTACGAGCAGTACTTC
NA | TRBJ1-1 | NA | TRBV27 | CASSLSQRTEAFF | TGTGCCAGCAGTTTATCCCAGCGCACTGAAGCTTTCTTT